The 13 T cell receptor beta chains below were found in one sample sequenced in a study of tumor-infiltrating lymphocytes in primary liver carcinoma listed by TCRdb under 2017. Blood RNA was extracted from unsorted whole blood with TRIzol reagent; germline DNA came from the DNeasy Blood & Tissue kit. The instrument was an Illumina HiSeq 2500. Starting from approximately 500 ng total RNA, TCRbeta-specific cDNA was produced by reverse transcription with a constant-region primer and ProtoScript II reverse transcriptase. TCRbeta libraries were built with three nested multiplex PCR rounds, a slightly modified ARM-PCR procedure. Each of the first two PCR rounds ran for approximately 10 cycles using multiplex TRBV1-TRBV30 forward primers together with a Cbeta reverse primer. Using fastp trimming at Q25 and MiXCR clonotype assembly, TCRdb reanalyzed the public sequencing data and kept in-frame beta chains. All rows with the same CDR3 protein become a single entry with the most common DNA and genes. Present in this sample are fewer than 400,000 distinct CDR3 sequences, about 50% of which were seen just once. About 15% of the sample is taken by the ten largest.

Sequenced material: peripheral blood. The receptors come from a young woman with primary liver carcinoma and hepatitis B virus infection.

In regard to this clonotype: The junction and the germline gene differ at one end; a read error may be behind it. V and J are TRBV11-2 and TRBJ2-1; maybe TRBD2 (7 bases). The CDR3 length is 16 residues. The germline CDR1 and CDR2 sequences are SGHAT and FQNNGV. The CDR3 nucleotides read TGTGCCGGCAGCTTAGGAGGGGGGGGGCTTTACAACGAGCAGTTCTTC. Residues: CAGSLGGGGLYNEQFF.

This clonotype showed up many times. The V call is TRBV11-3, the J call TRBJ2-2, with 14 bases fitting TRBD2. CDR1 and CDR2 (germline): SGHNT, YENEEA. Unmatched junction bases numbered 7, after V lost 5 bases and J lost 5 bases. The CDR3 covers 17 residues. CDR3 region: CASSPGTSGSGTGELFF. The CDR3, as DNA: TGTGCCAGCAGCCCCGGGACTAGCGGGAGTGGTACCGGGGAGCTGTTTTTT.

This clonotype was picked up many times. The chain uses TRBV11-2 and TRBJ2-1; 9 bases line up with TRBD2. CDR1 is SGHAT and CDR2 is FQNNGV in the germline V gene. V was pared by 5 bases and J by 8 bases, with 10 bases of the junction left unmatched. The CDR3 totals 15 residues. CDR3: CASSPNSGSGYEQFF. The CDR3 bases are TGTGCCAGCAGCCCTAATAGCGGGAGCGGCTATGAGCAGTTCTTC.

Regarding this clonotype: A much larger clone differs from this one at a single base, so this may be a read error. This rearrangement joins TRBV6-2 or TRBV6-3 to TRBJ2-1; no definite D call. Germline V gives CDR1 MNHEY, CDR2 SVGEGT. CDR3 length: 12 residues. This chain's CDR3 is CASNYQFNEQFF. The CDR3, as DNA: TGTGCCAGCAATTACCAGTTCAATGAGCAGTTCTTC.

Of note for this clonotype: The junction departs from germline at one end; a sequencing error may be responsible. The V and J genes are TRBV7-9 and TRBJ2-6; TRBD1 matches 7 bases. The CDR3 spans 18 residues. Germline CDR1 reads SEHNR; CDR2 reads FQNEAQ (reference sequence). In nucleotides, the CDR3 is TGTGCCAGCAGCTTCCGGGGACAGACAATCTCTGGGGCCAACGTCCCGACTTTC. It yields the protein CASSFRGQTISGANVPTF. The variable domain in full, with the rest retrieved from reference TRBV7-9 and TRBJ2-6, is DTGVSQNPRHKITKRGQNVTFRCDPISEHNRLYWYRQTLGQGPEFLTYFQNEAQLEKSRLLSDRFSAERPKGSFSTLEIQRTEQGDSAMYLCASSFRGQTISGANVPTFGAGSRLTVL.

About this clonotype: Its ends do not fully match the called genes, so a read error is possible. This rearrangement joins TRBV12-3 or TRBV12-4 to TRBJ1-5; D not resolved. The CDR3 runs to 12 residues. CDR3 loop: CASSLGDQSQHF. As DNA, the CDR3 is TGTGCCAGCAGTTTGGGAGATCAGTCCCAGCATTTT.

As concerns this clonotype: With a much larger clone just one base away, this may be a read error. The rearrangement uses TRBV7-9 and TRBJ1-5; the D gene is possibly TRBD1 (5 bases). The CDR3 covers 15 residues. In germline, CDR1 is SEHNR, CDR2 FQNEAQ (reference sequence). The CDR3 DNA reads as TGTGCCAGCAGCTTCGGGGACGGACAAAATCAGCCCCGGCATTTT. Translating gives CASSFGDGQNQPRHF.

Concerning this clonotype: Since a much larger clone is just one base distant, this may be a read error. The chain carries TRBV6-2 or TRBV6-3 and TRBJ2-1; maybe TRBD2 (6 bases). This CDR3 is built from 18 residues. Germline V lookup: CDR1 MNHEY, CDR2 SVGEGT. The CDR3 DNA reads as TGTGCCAGCGGTTACCCGGCAGGAGGGCCGAGCTCCTACAATGAGCAGTTCTTC. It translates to CASGYPAGGPSSYNEQFF.

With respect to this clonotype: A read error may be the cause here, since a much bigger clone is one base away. The CDR3 sequence: CASSSRMNQPQHF. The CDR3 region has the DNA TGTGCCAGCAGCTCTCGGATGAATCAGCCCCAGCATTTT. This chain links TRBV7-8 with TRBJ1-5; D not certain. From germline, CDR1 is SGHVS and CDR2 FQNEAQ. With 4 bases removed from V and 4 bases from J, the gap between germline ends came to 8 bases. There are 13 residues in the CDR3.

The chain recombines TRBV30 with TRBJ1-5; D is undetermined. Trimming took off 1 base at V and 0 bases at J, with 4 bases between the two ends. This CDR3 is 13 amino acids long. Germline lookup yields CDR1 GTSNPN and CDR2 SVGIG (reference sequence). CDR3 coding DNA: TGTGCCTGGAGTGGGGGTAGCAATCAGCCCCAGCATTTT. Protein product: CAWSGGSNQPQHF.

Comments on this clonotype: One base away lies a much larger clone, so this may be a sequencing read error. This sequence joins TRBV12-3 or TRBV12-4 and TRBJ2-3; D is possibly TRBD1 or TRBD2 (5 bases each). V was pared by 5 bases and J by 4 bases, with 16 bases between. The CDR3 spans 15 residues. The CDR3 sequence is CASSPCRGAADTQYF. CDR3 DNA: TGTGCCAGCAGTCCCTGCAGAGGGGCGGCAGATACGCAGTATTTT.

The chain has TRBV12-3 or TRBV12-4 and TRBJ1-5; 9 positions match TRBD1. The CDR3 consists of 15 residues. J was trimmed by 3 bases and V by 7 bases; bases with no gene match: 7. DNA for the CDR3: TGTGCCAGCATCCTTCCACAGGGGGCCAATCAGCCCCAGCATTTT. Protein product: CASILPQGANQPQHF.

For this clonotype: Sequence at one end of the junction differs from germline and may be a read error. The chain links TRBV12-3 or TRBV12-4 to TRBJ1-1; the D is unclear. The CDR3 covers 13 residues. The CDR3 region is CASSWDVNNGAFF. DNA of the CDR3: TGTGCCAGTAGTTGGGATGTCAACAACGGGGCTTTCTTT.